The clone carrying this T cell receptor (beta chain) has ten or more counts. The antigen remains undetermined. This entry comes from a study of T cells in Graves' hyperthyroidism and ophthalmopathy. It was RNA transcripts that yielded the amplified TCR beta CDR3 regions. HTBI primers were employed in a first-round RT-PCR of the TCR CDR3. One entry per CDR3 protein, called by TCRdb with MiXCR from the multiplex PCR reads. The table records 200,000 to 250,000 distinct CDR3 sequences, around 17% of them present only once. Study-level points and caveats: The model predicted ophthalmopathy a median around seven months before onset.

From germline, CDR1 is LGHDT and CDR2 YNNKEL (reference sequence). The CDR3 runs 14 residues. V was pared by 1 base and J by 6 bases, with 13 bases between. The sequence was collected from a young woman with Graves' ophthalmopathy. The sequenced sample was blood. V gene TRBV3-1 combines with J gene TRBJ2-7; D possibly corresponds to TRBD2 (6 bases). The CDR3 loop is CASSQVGGITEQYF. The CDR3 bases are TGTGCCAGCAGCCAAGTAGGCGGGATTACCGAGCAGTACTTC.